This T cell receptor (beta chain) was identified during a study of shared clonotypes between healthy human individuals. The CDR3 consists of 16 residues. Germline V gives CDR1 LNHDA, CDR2 SQIVND (reference sequence). Between the trimmed V and J ends, which lost 3 bases and 1 base, there was a span of 13 bases. Profiled with immunoSEQ multiplex PCR; TCRdb holds only in-frame clones, not every one. The data hold 950,000 to 1,200,000 clones, with roughly 77% observed a single time. This clonotype was sampled from a young man in good health. Some clones in this sample may be carry-over from other donors' samples. The sample taken for sequencing was memory CD4+ T cells from PBMCs. The sample's subset: CD45RA-negative fraction. The chain uses TRBV19 and TRBJ1-3, with D perhaps matching TRBD1 (6 bases). The CDR3 nucleotides are TGTGCCAGTAGTATCGGGGGCCAGGCGTCTGGAAACACCATATATTTT. Protein: CASSIGGQASGNTIYF.